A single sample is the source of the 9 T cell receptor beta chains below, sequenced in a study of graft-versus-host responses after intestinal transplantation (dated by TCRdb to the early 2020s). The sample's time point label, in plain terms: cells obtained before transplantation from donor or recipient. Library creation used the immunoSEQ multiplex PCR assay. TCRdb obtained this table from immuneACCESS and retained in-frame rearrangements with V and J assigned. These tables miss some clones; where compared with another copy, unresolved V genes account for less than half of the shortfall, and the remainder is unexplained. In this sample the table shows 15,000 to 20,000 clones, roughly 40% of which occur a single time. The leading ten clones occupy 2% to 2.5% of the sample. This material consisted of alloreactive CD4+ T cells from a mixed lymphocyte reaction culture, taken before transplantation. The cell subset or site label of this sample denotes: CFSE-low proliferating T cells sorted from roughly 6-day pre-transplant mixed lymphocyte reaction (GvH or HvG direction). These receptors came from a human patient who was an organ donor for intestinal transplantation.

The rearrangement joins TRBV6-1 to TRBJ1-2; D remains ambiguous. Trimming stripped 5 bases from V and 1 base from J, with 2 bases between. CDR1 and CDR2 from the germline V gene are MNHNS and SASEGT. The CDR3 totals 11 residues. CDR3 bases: TGTGCCAGCAGTCATAACTATGGCTACACCTTC. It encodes CASSHNYGYTF.

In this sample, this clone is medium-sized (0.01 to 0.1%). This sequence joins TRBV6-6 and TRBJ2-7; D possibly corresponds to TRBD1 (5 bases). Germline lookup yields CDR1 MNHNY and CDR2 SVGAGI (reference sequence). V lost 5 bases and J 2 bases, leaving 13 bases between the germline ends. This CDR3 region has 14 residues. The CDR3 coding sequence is TGTGCCAGCAGTCGACAGCCTTTTCCCTACGAGCAGTACTTC. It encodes CASSRQPFPYEQYF.

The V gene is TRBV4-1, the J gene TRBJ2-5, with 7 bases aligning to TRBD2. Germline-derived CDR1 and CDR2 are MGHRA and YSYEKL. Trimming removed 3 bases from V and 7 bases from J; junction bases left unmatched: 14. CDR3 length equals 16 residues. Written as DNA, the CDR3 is TGCGCCAGCAGCCATTCCCCGGGACCGCGCGGGGGGACCCAGTACTTC. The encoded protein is CASSHSPGPRGGTQYF.

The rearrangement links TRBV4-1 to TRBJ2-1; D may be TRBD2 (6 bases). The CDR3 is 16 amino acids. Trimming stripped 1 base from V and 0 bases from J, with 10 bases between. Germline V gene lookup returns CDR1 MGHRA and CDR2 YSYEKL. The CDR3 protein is CASSQALASSYNEQFF. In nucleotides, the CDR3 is TGCGCCAGCAGCCAAGCACTAGCTAGCTCCTACAATGAGCAGTTCTTC.

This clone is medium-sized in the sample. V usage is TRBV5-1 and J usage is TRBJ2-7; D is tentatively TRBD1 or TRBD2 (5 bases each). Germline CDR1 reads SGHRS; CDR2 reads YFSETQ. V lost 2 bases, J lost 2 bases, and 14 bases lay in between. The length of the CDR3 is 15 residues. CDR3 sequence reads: CASSFAGGGTYEQYF. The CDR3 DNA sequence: TGCGCCAGCAGCTTTGCGGGTGGGGGTACCTACGAGCAGTACTTC. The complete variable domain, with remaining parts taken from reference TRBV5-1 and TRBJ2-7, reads KAGVTQTPRYLIKTRGQQVTLSCSPISGHRSVSWYQQTPGQGLQFLFEYFSETQRNKGNFPGRFSGRQFSNSRSEMNVSTLELGDSALYLCASSFAGGGTYEQYFGPGTRLTVT.

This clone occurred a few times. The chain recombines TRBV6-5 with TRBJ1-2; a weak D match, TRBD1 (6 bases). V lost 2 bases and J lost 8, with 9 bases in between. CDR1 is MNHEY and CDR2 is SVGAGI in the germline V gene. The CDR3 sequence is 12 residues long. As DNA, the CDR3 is TGTGCCAGCAGTTACGGGGGCGAGGGCTACACCTTC. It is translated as CASSYGGEGYTF.

The CDR3 reads CAISRLGGPQHF. Written as DNA, the CDR3 is TGTGCCATCAGCCGACTGGGGGGGCCCCAGCATTTT. The rearrangement links TRBV10-3 to TRBJ1-5, with D perhaps matching TRBD1 (5 bases). CDR1 and CDR2 (germline): ENHRY, SYGVKD. CDR3 size: 12 residues. Trimming took off 6 bases at V and 9 bases at J, with 12 bases between the two ends.

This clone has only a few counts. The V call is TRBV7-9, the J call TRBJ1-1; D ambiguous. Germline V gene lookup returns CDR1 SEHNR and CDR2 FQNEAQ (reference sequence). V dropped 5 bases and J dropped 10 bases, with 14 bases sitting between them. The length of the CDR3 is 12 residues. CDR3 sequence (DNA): TGTGCCAGCAGCAAAGCGGGGAGGTTAGCTTTCTTT. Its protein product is CASSKAGRLAFF.

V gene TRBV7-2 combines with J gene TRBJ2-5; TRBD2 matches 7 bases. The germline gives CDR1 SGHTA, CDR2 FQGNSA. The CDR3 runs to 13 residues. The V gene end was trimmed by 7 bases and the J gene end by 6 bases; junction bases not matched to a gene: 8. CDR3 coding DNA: TGTGCCAGCACCCCGGTAGCGGGTCAGACCCAGTACTTC. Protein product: CASTPVAGQTQYF. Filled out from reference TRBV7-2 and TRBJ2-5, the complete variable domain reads GAGVSQSPSNKVTEKGKDVELRCDPISGHTALYWYRQSLGQGLEFLIYFQGNSAPDKSGLPSDRFSAERTGGSVSTLTIQRTQQEDSAVYLCASTPVAGQTQYFGPGTRLLVL.